This T cell receptor beta chain is from a study of blood T cell repertoires in COVID-19. Data came from immunoSEQ multiplex PCR; TCRdb stores just in-frame clones and leaves some out. The sample has some 320,000 clones, roughly 85% seen once. Exposed participants came across a COVID-19 case within 2 weeks before study entry. The J segment lost 0 bases and the V segment lost 3 bases, leaving 6 bases of the junction unmatched. Germline V gene lookup returns CDR1 MGHRA and CDR2 YSYEKL. The CDR3 spans 18 residues. This sequence originates from a woman in her 30s who had been exposed to COVID-19. The chain employs TRBV4-1 and TRBJ2-6; 9 positions agree with TRBD1. The sequencing sample was made of PBMCs or T cells enriched from blood (not recorded which). CDR3 in amino acids: CASSHAGTGLSGANVLTF. CDR3 DNA: TGCGCCAGCAGCCACGCCGGGACAGGGCTCTCTGGGGCCAACGTCCTGACTTTC.